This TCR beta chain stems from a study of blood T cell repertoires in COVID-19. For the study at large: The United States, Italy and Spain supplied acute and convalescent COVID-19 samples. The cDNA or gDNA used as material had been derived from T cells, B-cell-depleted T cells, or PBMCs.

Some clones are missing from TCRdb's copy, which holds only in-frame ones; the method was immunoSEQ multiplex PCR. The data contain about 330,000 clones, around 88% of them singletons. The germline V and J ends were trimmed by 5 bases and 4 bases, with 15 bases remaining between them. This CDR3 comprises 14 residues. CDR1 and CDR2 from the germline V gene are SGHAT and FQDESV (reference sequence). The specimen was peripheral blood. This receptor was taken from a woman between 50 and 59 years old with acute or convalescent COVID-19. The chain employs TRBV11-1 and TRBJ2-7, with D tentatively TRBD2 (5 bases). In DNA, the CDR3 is TGTGCCAGCAGCCCTACTCTTGGGGAGTACGAGCAGTACTTC. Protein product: CASSPTLGEYEQYF. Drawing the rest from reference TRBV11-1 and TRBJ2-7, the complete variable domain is EAEVAQSPRYKITEKSQAVAFWCDPISGHATLYWYRQILGQGPELLVQFQDESVVDDSQLPKDRFSAERLKGVDSTLKIQPAELGDSAMYLCASSPTLGEYEQYFGPGTRLTVT.